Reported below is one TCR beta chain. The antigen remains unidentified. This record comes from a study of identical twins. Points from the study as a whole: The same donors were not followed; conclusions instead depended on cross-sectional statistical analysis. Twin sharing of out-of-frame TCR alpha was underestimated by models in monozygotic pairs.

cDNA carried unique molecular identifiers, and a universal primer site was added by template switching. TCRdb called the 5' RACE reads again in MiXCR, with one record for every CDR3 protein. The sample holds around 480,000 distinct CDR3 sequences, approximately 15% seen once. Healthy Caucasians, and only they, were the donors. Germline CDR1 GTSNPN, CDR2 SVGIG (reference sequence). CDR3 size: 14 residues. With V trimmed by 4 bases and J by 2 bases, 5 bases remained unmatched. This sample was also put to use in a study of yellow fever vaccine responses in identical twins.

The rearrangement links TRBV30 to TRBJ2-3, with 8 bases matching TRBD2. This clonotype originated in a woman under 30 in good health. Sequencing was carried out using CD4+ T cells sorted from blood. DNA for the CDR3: TGTGCCTGGAAAGCGGGAGTCATCACAGATACGCAGTATTTT. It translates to CAWKAGVITDTQYF.